This T cell receptor (beta chain) was identified during a study of cytomegalovirus exposure and HLA in healthy donors. Study-wide points: Presence/absence analyses assumed roughly uniform sequencing depth across donors. For most TCR beta V segments, an earlier analysis put the productive rate at about 87% or about 30% of the time.

Comment on this clone: Its specificity is unknown.

The CDR3 consists of 16 residues. V lost 6 bases and J 0 bases, leaving 17 bases between the germline ends. Germline values: CDR1 MNHEY, CDR2 SMNVEV (reference sequence). Vbeta (60) and Jbeta (13) primers were used in the PCR. Clones were read by immunoSEQ multiplex PCR, and TCRdb kept only the in-frame ones, dropping some. The top ten hold 2.5% to 3.5% of the sample, which has a few hundred thousand clones, 80% to 90% seen once. The sample was PBMCs. V usage is TRBV27 and J usage is TRBJ1-1; a possible D gene is TRBD1 (5 bases). This clonotype was obtained from a man in his thirties or forties in good health and CMV-seronegative. CDR3 bases: TGTGCCAGCAGACAATCCCAGGGCGTTTTGAACACTGAAGCTTTCTTT. Translating it yields CASRQSQGVLNTEAFF.